The present T cell receptor beta chain was sequenced within a study of response to subunit inactivated influenza vaccine. Study-level results: With each seasonal influenza vaccination, the authors suggested, few new T cells are recruited.

The CDR3 is 14 residues long. Trimming cost V 5 bases and J 7 bases; bases outside gene matches: 7. TCRdb independently ran MiXCR on the RT-PCR reads; one entry per CDR3 protein. The table records just over 300,000 distinct CDR3 sequences, about 20% of them present only once. This clonotype was found a few times. Antigen unknown. This chain uses TRBV12-3 or TRBV12-4 with TRBJ2-1, with TRBD2 identical over 8 bases. The specimen was PBMCs from blood, collected around 22 months after vaccination. This clonotype was sampled from a man aged 45 to 75 who received an inactivated influenza vaccine. Here the CDR3 reads CASSLSGRDNEQFF. CDR3 in DNA: TGTGCCAGCAGTCTCAGCGGGAGAGATAATGAGCAGTTCTTC.